This is a list of T cell receptor beta chains from one sample in a study of T cells in Graves' hyperthyroidism and ophthalmopathy. MiXCR, applied by TCRdb to the multiplex PCR reads, yields one record per CDR3 protein. The repertoire holds roughly 700,000 distinct CDR3 sequences, 17% seen once, with around 16% in the top ten. Sequenced input: blood. The receptors were gathered from a man in his fifties or sixties with Graves' hyperthyroidism. Each CDR3 is given with its conserved first and last residue. Each record gives: CDR3 protein, V gene, clone size. Only some rows state a clone size, as once, few, many or a class for expanded clones.

cdr3_aa: CSASRDTVSYEQYF; v_call: TRBV20-1; clone_size: many
cdr3_aa: CASSATGTGNTEAFF; v_call: TRBV9; clone_size: NA
cdr3_aa: CASSLDRANGEQYF; v_call: TRBV2; clone_size: many
cdr3_aa: CASSTGQGNSPLHF; v_call: TRBV28; clone_size: few
cdr3_aa: CASSEDTGKPQHF; v_call: TRBV6-1; clone_size: few
cdr3_aa: CASKGFRNQPQHF; v_call: TRBV2; clone_size: many
cdr3_aa: CASSEWYRAEDTEAFF; v_call: TRBV6-1; clone_size: many
cdr3_aa: CASSPSSSSGNTIYF; v_call: TRBV18; clone_size: NA
cdr3_aa: CASHRNTGFGQPQHF; v_call: TRBV2; clone_size: many
cdr3_aa: CASRLAGFAEQYF; v_call: TRBV2; clone_size: few
cdr3_aa: CASSSTSAPGTQYF; v_call: TRBV7-6; clone_size: many
cdr3_aa: CASTPVDRGTDTQYF; v_call: TRBV6-2/TRBV6-3; clone_size: many
cdr3_aa: CVSSEGLAPDTQYF; v_call: TRBV6-1; clone_size: NA
cdr3_aa: CASSPRDRVPYLGYGYTF; v_call: TRBV6-1; clone_size: NA
cdr3_aa: CSASSRTGASYNEQFF; v_call: TRBV20-1; clone_size: many
cdr3_aa: CASSPGVTSYNEQFF; v_call: TRBV7-3; clone_size: few
cdr3_aa: CASSGQALDYGYTF; v_call: TRBV25-1; clone_size: few
cdr3_aa: CASSDDGTWSEQYF; v_call: TRBV2; clone_size: many
cdr3_aa: CAISEPAYEQYF; v_call: TRBV10-3; clone_size: many
cdr3_aa: CASSLITAEHSPLHF; v_call: TRBV5-6; clone_size: many